Presented here are 14 T cell receptor beta chains from one specimen sequenced in a study of Ad26.COV2.S vaccination and SARS-CoV-2 variants. As to treatment: 15 to 20 received Ad26.COV2.S at low or high dose, single or two shots; 5 received placebo; per-sample allocation not given. The samples date from day 63 after the first vaccine or placebo injection. Using immunoSEQ multiplex PCR, the repertoire was profiled, and TCRdb retains in-frame clones only, with some absent. The table records roughly 400,000 clones, about nine tenths of them present only once. The source material was peripheral blood, sampled in a trial of Ad26.COV2.S vaccine versus placebo. Receptors originate from a person between 18 and 59 years old who received the Ad26.COV2.S COVID-19 vaccine or a placebo.

This sequence joins TRBV18 and TRBJ1-6; weak D call: TRBD1 (5 bases). This CDR3 spans 15 amino acids. The germline gives CDR1 KGHSH, CDR2 LQKENI. Deletions cut 2 bases from V and 6 bases from J, with 11 bases between. CDR3 amino acids: CASSPGTGPNSPLHF. The DNA for the CDR3 is TGTGCCAGCTCACCAGGTACAGGTCCTAATTCACCCCTCCACTTT. Full variable domain (rest looked up from reference TRBV18 and TRBJ1-6): NAGVMQNPRHLVRRRGQEARLRCSPMKGHSHVYWYRQLPEEGLKFMVYLQKENIIDESGMPKERFSAEFPKEGPSILRIQQVVRGDSAAYFCASSPGTGPNSPLHFGNGTRLTVT.

The rearrangement links TRBV18 to TRBJ2-2; D gene ambiguous. Germline V CDR1 and CDR2: KGHSH, LQKENI. V shed 3 bases and J shed 5 bases, with 7 bases lying between them. The CDR3 loop spans 13 amino acids. In nucleotides, the CDR3 is TGTGCCAGCTCACCGACACAAACCGGGGAGCTGTTTTTT. This codes for CASSPTQTGELFF.

J is TRBJ2-1 and V is TRBV6-2 or TRBV6-3, with D possibly being TRBD1 (6 bases). The CDR3 contains 18 residues. Germline values: CDR1 MNHEY, CDR2 SVGEGT. Trimming stripped 3 bases from V and 2 bases from J, with 20 bases between. The CDR3 here is CASSYPTSGTITYNEQFF. CDR3 DNA sequence: TGTGCCAGCAGTTATCCCACTTCCGGGACAATAACCTACAATGAGCAGTTCTTC.

This clone showed up just once. The rearrangement joins TRBV6-5 to TRBJ2-7; 8 bases fit TRBD1. Per the germline V gene, CDR1 is MNHEY and CDR2 is SVGAGI. This CDR3 spans 14 amino acids. The V gene end was trimmed by 6 bases and the J gene end by 4 bases; junction bases not matched to a gene: 8. The CDR3 DNA follows: TGTGCCAGCAGGCCAACAGGGGGTCGGTACGAGCAGTACTTC. As protein: CASRPTGGRYEQYF.

This clone was counted a single time. V is TRBV28 and J is TRBJ1-1, with a weak D call TRBD1 (5 bases). This CDR3 contains 15 residues. Trimming cost V 6 bases and J 0 bases, with 14 bases left between them. Germline CDR1 and CDR2: MDHEN and SYDVKM. In DNA form, the CDR3 reads TGTGCCAGCAGCCCGGGGGGGAAAATGAACACTGAAGCTTTCTTT. This codes for CASSPGGKMNTEAFF.

V gene TRBV24-1 combines with J gene TRBJ2-1; TRBD2 aligns across 9 bases. CDR1 is KGHDR and CDR2 is SFDVKD in the germline V gene. The CDR3 consists of 14 residues. The ends lost 9 bases at V and 7 bases at J; junction bases unmatched: 9. CDR3 sequence reads: CATRERGARNEQFF. The CDR3 DNA reads TGTGCCACCCGCGAGCGGGGGGCCAGAAATGAGCAGTTCTTC.

V usage is TRBV5-1 and J usage is TRBJ2-5; TRBD2 matches 11 bases. Looked up from germline, CDR1 is SGHRS and CDR2 is YFSETQ. The CDR3 contains 14 residues. Trimming removed 5 bases from V and 4 bases from J; junction bases left unmatched: 4. In DNA, the CDR3 is TGCGCCAGCAGTTCAGGACTAGCGGGAGAGACCCAGTACTTC. It codes for CASSSGLAGETQYF.

This clone was observed a single time. This sequence joins TRBV4-1 and TRBJ2-2; D is undetermined. The V gene lost 5 bases and the J gene lost 0 bases, with 7 bases spanning the gap. Germline V lookup: CDR1 MGHRA, CDR2 YSYEKL. This CDR3 is built from 14 residues. This chain's CDR3 is CASSFGSNTGELFF. The CDR3 DNA reads TGCGCCAGCAGCTTCGGGTCGAACACCGGGGAGCTGTTTTTT.

V usage is TRBV11-2 and J usage is TRBJ2-5; 9 nucleotides agree with TRBD2. Germline trimming cut 5 bases from V and 4 bases from J; bases unmatched to any gene: 11. CDR1 is SGHAT and CDR2 is FQNNGV in the germline V gene. This CDR3 region has 16 residues. The CDR3 sequence: CASSEWASGVLETQYF. CDR3 DNA: TGTGCCAGCAGCGAATGGGCTAGCGGGGTTTTAGAGACCCAGTACTTC.

The CDR3 region is CATSDFREPDTQYF. The CDR3 nucleotides are TGTGCCACCAGTGATTTCAGGGAGCCAGATACGCAGTATTTT. The J gene is TRBJ2-3, the V gene TRBV24-1; D is possibly TRBD1 or TRBD2 (5 bases each). Germline V gives CDR1 KGHDR, CDR2 SFDVKD. V lost 1 base to trimming and J lost 4 bases, with 8 bases between them. The CDR3 runs 14 residues.

CDR3 in DNA: TGTGCCAGCAGCGATCGGGACAGGATTAACCCCACTGAAGCTTTCTTT. It specifies CASSDRDRINPTEAFF. This chain links TRBV27 with TRBJ1-1, with 8 positions matching TRBD1. V gave up 6 bases and J gave up 4 bases; unmatched junction bases: 13. The CDR3 is 16 amino acids. The germline V gene has CDR1 MNHEY and CDR2 SMNVEV (reference sequence).

V usage is TRBV27 and J usage is TRBJ2-7; 8 nucleotides agree with TRBD1. Germline values: CDR1 MNHEY, CDR2 SMNVEV (reference sequence). The CDR3 is 14 residues long. The ends lost 3 bases at V and 2 bases at J; junction bases unmatched: 3. CDR3 bases: TGTGCCAGCAGTTTCCGGGACAGGACCTACGAGCAGTACTTC. This codes for CASSFRDRTYEQYF.

Only one count was recorded for this clone. The V call is TRBV6-5, the J call TRBJ1-4; D uncertain. Germline V lookup: CDR1 MNHEY, CDR2 SVGAGI. The CDR3 length is 16 residues. V shed 0 bases and J shed 6 bases, with 14 bases lying between them. As DNA, the CDR3 is TGTGCCAGCAGTTACTCCCGACCTGTTTCCTATGAAAAACTGTTTTTT. Translation gives CASSYSRPVSYEKLFF.

The chain employs TRBV13 and TRBJ2-7, with a weak D call TRBD2 (6 bases). V was cut by 3 bases and J by 5 bases, with 8 bases left in between. The CDR3 length is 12 residues. The germline CDR1 and CDR2 sequences are PRHDT and FYEKMQ (reference sequence). CDR3 in amino acids: CASSLEGNEQYF. The CDR3 region has the DNA TGTGCCAGCAGCTTGGAGGGAAACGAGCAGTACTTC. Together with reference TRBV13 and TRBJ2-7, the CDR3 gives the full variable domain: AAGVIQSPRHLIKEKRETATLKCYPIPRHDTVYWYQQGPGQDPQFLISFYEKMQSDKGSIPDRFSAQQFSDYHSELNMSSLELGDSALYFCASSLEGNEQYFGPGTRLTVT.